This T cell receptor (beta chain) was documented in a study of radiotherapy plus CTLA-4 blockade in lung cancer. Measured with immunoSEQ multiplex PCR; TCRdb has only the in-frame clones, and not every one. The sample includes tens of thousands of clones, under 90% seen only once; the top ten take more than 0.75%. Looked up from germline, CDR1 is GTSNPN and CDR2 is SVGIG (reference sequence). The V end lost 4 bases, the J end lost 4 bases, and 16 bases lay between the germline ends. This CDR3 is 14 amino acids long. Sample: peripheral blood, taken from a patient treated with radiotherapy plus ipilimumab. This clonotype originated in a human donor with non-small cell lung cancer who had stable disease on radiotherapy plus ipilimumab. The V and J genes are TRBV30 and TRBJ1-2, with TRBD1 as a possible D gene (5 bases). The CDR3 region has the DNA TGTGCCTGGAAAGGACACCTCACGACCTATGGCTACACCTTC. Translation gives CAWKGHLTTYGYTF.